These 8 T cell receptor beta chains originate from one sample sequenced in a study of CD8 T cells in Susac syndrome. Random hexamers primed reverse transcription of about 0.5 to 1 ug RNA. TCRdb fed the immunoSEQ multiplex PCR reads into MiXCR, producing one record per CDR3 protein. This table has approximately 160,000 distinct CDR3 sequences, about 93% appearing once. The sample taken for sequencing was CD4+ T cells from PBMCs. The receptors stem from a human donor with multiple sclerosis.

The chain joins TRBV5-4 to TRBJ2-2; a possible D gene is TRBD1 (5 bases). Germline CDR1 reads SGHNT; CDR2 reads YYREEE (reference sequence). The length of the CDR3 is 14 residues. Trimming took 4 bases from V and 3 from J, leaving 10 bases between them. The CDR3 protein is CASSPDSYTGELFF. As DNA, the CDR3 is TGTGCCAGCAGCCCAGACAGTTACACCGGGGAGCTGTTTTTT. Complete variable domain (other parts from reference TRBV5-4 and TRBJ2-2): ETGVTQSPTHLIKTRGQQVTLRCSSQSGHNTVSWYQQALGQGPQFIFQYYREEENGRGNFPPRFSGLQFPNYSSELNVNALELDDSALYLCASSPDSYTGELFFGEGSRLTVL.

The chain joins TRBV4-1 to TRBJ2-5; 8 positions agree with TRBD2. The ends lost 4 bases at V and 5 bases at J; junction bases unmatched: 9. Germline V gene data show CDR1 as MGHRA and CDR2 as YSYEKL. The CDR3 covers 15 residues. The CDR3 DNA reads TGCGCCAGCAGCCCACAGGCTAGCGGGCGGGAGACCCAGTACTTC. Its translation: CASSPQASGRETQYF.

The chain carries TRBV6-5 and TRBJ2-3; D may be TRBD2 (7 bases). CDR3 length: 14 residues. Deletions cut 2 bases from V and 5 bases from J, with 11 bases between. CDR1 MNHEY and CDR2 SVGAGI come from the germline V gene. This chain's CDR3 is CASSYGGARDTQYF. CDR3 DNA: TGTGCCAGCAGTTACGGGGGGGCGAGAGATACGCAGTATTTT.

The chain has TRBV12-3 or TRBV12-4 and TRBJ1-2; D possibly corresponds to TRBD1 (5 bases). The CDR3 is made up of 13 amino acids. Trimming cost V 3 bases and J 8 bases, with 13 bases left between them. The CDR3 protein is CASSFIRERGYTF. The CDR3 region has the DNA TGTGCCAGCAGTTTTATCAGGGAGCGAGGCTACACCTTC.

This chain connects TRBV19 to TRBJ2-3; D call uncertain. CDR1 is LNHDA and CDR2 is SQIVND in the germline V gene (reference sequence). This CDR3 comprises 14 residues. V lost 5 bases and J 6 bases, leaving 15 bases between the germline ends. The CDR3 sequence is CASSLDPVLDTQYF. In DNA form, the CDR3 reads TGTGCCAGTAGTTTGGACCCAGTATTGGATACGCAGTATTTT.

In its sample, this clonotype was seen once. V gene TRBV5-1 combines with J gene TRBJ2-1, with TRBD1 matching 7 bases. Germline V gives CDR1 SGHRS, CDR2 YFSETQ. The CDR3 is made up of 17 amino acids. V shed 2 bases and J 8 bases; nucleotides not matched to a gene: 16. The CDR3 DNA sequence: TGCGCCAGCAGCTTAGGATCCAATACAGGGGTAAAGGATGAGCAGTTCTTC. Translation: CASSLGSNTGVKDEQFF.

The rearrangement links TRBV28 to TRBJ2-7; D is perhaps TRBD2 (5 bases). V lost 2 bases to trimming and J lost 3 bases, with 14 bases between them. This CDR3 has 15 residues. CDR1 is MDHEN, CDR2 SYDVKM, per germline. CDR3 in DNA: TGTGCCAGCAGTTTAGGGAGACGGGAAGTCTACGAGCAGTACTTC. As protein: CASSLGRREVYEQYF.

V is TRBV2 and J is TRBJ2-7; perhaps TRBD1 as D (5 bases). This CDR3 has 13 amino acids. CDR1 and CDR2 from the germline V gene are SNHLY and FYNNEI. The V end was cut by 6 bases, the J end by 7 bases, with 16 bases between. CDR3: CASSRQGRWEQYF. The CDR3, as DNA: TGTGCCAGCAGCCGTCAGGGCCGCTGGGAGCAGTACTTC. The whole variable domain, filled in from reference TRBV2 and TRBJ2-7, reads EPEVTQTPSHQVTQMGQEVILRCVPISNHLYFYWYRQILGQKVEFLVSFYNNEISEKSEIFDDQFSVERPDGSNFTLKIRSTKLEDSAMYFCASSRQGRWEQYFGPGTRLTVT.